The 13 T cell receptor beta chains in this list originate from one sample, sequenced in a study of PD-1 blockade in classical Hodgkin lymphoma. Data came from immunoSEQ multiplex PCR; TCRdb stores just in-frame clones and leaves some out. There are about 64,000 clones in the sample; approximately 94% occur only once, and 8% lies in the top ten. Documented time point: cycle 4 day 1 (C4D1), after 5 to 7 weeks of nivolumab. Patients all relapsed after autologous stem cell transplantation, and there was variation in brentuximab vedotin exposure. This specimen consisted of peripheral blood mononuclear cells (PBMCs), obtained before the fourth cycle of nivolumab. These receptors were collected from a human donor with classical Hodgkin lymphoma.

The CDR3 sequence is CASSFPPSSGLSTDTQYF. CDR3 nucleotide sequence: TGTGCCAGCAGTTTCCCCCCCTCTAGCGGGCTCAGCACAGATACGCAGTATTTT. This chain joins TRBV28 and TRBJ2-3, with TRBD2 matching 8 bases. There are 18 residues in the CDR3. After removal of 3 bases from V and 0 bases from J, the junction contained 11 bases not matched to a gene. Germline CDR1 and CDR2: MDHEN and SYDVKM. The entire variable domain, with the rest obtained from reference TRBV28 and TRBJ2-3, is as follows: DVKVTQSSRYLVKRTGEKVFLECVQDMDHENMFWYRQDPGLGLRLIYFSYDVKMKEKGDIPEGYSVSREKKERFSLILESASTNQTSMYLCASSFPPSSGLSTDTQYFGPGTRLTVL.

There are a few counts of this clone. The chain has TRBV6-5 and TRBJ2-1, with 10 nucleotides matching TRBD2. CDR3 length equals 14 residues. Germline trimming cut 2 bases from V and 9 bases from J; bases unmatched to any gene: 4. Germline CDR1 is MNHEY and CDR2 is SVGAGI. The CDR3 nucleotides read TGTGCCAGCAGTTACGGAGCGGGAGGGTTTGAGCAGTTCTTC. Translated: CASSYGAGGFEQFF.

The chain uses TRBV14 and TRBJ2-3; 9 bases are a match to TRBD1. CDR3 length: 13 residues. Germline V gene sequence: CDR1 SGHDN, CDR2 FVKESK. V shed 4 bases and J 9 bases; nucleotides not matched to a gene: 5. CDR3 in DNA: TGTGCCAGCAGCCTTACAGGGGGCCGGACGCAGTATTTT. The encoded protein is CASSLTGGRTQYF.

The rearrangement uses TRBV28 and TRBJ2-7, with 9 bases lining up with TRBD1. The J segment lost 4 bases and the V segment lost 6 bases, leaving 7 bases of the junction unmatched. CDR1 is MDHEN, CDR2 SYDVKM, per germline. The CDR3 sequence is 14 residues long. The CDR3 coding sequence is TGTGCCAGCAGGGTAGGGACAGGGAGATACGAGCAGTACTTC. It codes for CASRVGTGRYEQYF. The variable domain in full, with the rest retrieved from reference TRBV28 and TRBJ2-7, is DVKVTQSSRYLVKRTGEKVFLECVQDMDHENMFWYRQDPGLGLRLIYFSYDVKMKEKGDIPEGYSVSREKKERFSLILESASTNQTSMYLCASRVGTGRYEQYFGPGTRLTVT.

The chain carries TRBV6-5 and TRBJ1-5, with D possibly matching TRBD1 (6 bases). Germline V gene data show CDR1 as MNHEY and CDR2 as SVGAGI. V lost 5 bases and J 6 bases, leaving 11 bases between the germline ends. This CDR3 comprises 13 residues. The CDR3 DNA reads TGTGCCAGCAGTGCTATACAGGGTCAGCCCCAGCATTTT. This codes for CASSAIQGQPQHF.

This clone was seen only once. The genes are TRBV28 and TRBJ1-3; D unclear. This CDR3 region has 15 residues. The V gene lost 8 bases and the J gene lost 0 bases, with 14 bases spanning the gap. In germline, CDR1 is MDHEN, CDR2 SYDVKM. The CDR3 coding sequence is TGTGCCAGCGGAGCCGGGGAGTTCTCTGGAAACACCATATATTTT. It encodes CASGAGEFSGNTIYF.

The chain employs TRBV7-2 and TRBJ1-2; 8 bases map to TRBD1. Germline trimming cut 5 bases from V and 4 bases from J; bases unmatched to any gene: 9. CDR1 and CDR2 (germline): SGHTA, FQGNSA. CDR3 length: 15 amino acids. CDR3 nucleotide sequence: TGTGCCAGCAGCCCCGACAGGGGCACTCTCTATGGCTACACCTTC. It encodes CASSPDRGTLYGYTF.

The count of this clone is one. The chain employs TRBV6-5 and TRBJ2-6; D unresolved. CDR3 size: 13 residues. The V end lost 8 bases, the J end lost 5 bases, and 10 bases lay between the germline ends. The germline V gene has CDR1 MNHEY and CDR2 SVGAGI. The chain's CDR3 is CASSVSWANVLTF. In nucleotides, the CDR3 is TGTGCCAGCTCGGTTAGCTGGGCCAACGTCCTGACTTTC.

This clone was seen only once. The rearrangement joins TRBV6-6 to TRBJ1-2, with D possibly TRBD1 on 5 matching bases. Trimming left V 5 bases short and J 6 bases short, with 16 bases between. CDR1 is MNHNY and CDR2 is SVGAGI in the germline V gene (reference sequence). The CDR3 extends over 14 amino acids. The chain's CDR3 is CASSTDSHPDGYTF. CDR3 nucleotides: TGTGCCAGCAGTACTGACAGTCACCCAGATGGCTACACCTTC.

The rearrangement uses TRBV29-1 and TRBJ2-7, with D tentatively TRBD1 or TRBD2 (6 bases each). V was pared by 4 bases and J by 0 bases, with 13 bases between. The V gene's germline CDR1 is SQVTM and CDR2 ANQGSEA. This CDR3 comprises 14 residues. In DNA form, the CDR3 reads TGCAGCGTTGGGGGGGACACCCTCTCCTACGAGCAGTACTTC. Encoded protein: CSVGGDTLSYEQYF.

The chain uses TRBV9 and TRBJ2-7; 8 bases are shared with TRBD1. CDR1 and CDR2 from the germline V gene are SGDLS and YYNGEE. The CDR3 extends over 14 amino acids. V shed 2 bases, J shed 4 bases, and the junction held 5 bases outside the gene matches. CDR3 amino acids: CASSVGQGQYEQYF. In DNA, the CDR3 is TGTGCCAGCAGCGTTGGACAGGGCCAATACGAGCAGTACTTC.

The chain recombines TRBV14 with TRBJ2-3; D is unresolved. The CDR3 is 14 amino acids. With 2 bases removed from V and 0 bases from J, the gap between germline ends came to 6 bases. The germline CDR1 and CDR2 sequences are SGHDN and FVKESK. The CDR3 protein is CASSQLLSTDTQYF. The CDR3 nucleotides are TGTGCCAGCAGCCAATTGCTTAGCACAGATACGCAGTATTTT.

The V call is TRBV5-1, the J call TRBJ1-1; D unresolved. The CDR3 extends over 13 amino acids. Germline-derived CDR1 and CDR2 are SGHRS and YFSETQ. V shed 6 bases and J shed 1 base, with 10 bases lying between them. As DNA, the CDR3 is TGCGCCAGCACCGTAAGTCGGAACACTGAAGCTTTCTTT. It is translated as CASTVSRNTEAFF.